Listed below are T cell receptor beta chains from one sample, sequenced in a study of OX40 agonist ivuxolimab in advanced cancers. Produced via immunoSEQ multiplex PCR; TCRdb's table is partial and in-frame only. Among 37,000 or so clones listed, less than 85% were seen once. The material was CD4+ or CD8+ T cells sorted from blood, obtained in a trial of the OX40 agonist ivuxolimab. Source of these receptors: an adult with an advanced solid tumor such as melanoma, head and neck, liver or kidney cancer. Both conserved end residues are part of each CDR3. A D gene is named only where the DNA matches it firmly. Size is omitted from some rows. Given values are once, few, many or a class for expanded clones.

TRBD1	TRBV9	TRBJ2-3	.	CASTGTGVTDTQYF	TGTGCCAGCACCGGGACAGGGGTCACAGATACGCAGTATTTT
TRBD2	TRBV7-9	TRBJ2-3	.	CASSPGLAGNTDTQYF	TGTGCCAGCAGCCCGGGACTAGCGGGTAACACAGATACGCAGTATTTT
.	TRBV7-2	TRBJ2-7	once	CASSRPPSYEQYF	TGTGCCAGCAGCCGCCCCCCCTCCTACGAGCAGTACTTC
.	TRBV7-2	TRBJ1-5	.	CASSLDSGAHQPQHF	TGTGCCAGCAGCTTAGACTCAGGGGCTCATCAGCCCCAGCATTTT
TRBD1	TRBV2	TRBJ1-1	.	CASSRDRVGTEAFF	TGTGCCAGCAGTCGGGACAGGGTAGGGACTGAAGCTTTCTTT
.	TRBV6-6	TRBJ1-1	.	CASSSGGRENTEAFF	TGTGCCAGCAGTTCCGGGGGACGGGAGAACACTGAAGCTTTCTTT
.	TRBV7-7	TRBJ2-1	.	CASSLGVRGGLGHNEQFF	TGTGCTAGCAGCTTAGGAGTCAGGGGAGGACTAGGGCACAATGAGCAGTTCTTC
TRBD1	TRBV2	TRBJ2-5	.	CASSAPLGTGGAEETQYF	TGTGCCAGCAGTGCCCCACTCGGGACAGGGGGCGCGGAGGAGACCCAGTACTTC
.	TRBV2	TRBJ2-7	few	CASGGTRSSYEQYF	TGTGCCAGCGGGGGAACTCGCAGCTCCTACGAGCAGTACTTC
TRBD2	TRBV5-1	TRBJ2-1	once	CASSQRTSGGAGNEQFF	TGCGCCAGCAGCCAGAGGACTAGCGGGGGGGCTGGTAATGAGCAGTTCTTC
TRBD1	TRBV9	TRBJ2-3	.	CASSVGTGFGTDTQYF	TGTGCCAGCAGCGTAGGGACAGGGTTTGGCACAGATACGCAGTATTTT
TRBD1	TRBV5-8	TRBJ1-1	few	CASSLVQGATEAFF	TGTGCCAGCAGCTTAGTACAGGGGGCCACTGAAGCTTTCTTT
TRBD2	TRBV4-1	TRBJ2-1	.	CATSTSQDSYNEQFF	TGCGCCACGTCGACTAGCCAAGACTCCTACAATGAGCAGTTCTTC
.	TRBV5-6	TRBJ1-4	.	CASSLVGLEKLFF	TGTGCCAGCAGCTTGGTTGGCCTCGAAAAACTGTTTTTT
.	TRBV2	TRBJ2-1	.	CASRQGGIYEQFF	TGTGCCAGCAGACAGGGCGGGATATATGAGCAGTTCTTC
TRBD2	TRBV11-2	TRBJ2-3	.	CASSTGTSGGFKDTQYF	TGTGCCAGCAGCACAGGGACTAGCGGGGGGTTTAAAGATACGCAGTATTTT
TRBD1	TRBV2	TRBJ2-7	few	CASRSTGWYEQYF	TGTGCCAGCAGATCGACAGGGTGGTACGAGCAGTACTTC
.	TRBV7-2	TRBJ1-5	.	CASSLSGTSNQPQHF	TGTGCCAGCAGCTTATCAGGTACGAGCAATCAGCCCCAGCATTTT
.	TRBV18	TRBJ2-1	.	CASSPTGYEQFF	TGTGCCAGCTCACCAACAGGCTATGAGCAGTTCTTC
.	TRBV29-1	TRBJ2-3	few	CSALYPGDTQYF	TGCAGCGCCCTCTACCCGGGGGATACGCAGTATTTT
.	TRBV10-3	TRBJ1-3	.	CASRELSGNTIYF	TGTGCCTCCAGGGAACTCTCTGGAAACACCATATATTTT
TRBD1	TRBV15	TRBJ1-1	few	CATSRAGQSMNTEAFF	TGTGCCACCAGCAGAGCGGGACAGTCGATGAACACTGAAGCTTTCTTT
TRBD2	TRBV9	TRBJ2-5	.	CASSVEGLAGGGETQYF	TGTGCCAGCAGCGTAGAGGGACTAGCGGGGGGTGGTGAGACCCAGTACTTC
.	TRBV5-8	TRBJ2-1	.	CASRNTDTQYEQFF	TGTGCCAGCAGGAATACGGACACGCAATACGAGCAGTTCTTC
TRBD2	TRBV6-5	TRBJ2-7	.	CASTLGGLPYEQYF	TGTGCCAGCACCCTCGGGGGACTACCCTACGAGCAGTACTTC
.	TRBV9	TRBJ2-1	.	CASSVASVDNEQFF	TGTGCCAGCAGCGTAGCTTCCGTCGACAATGAGCAGTTCTTC
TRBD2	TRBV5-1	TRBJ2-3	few	CASSPGAGGAPTDTQYF	TGCGCCAGCAGCCCGGGGGCGGGGGGGGCGCCCACAGATACGCAGTATTTT
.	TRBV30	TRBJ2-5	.	CAWSPGALREAQYF	TGTGCCTGGAGTCCGGGGGCCCTGAGAGAGGCCCAGTACTTC